This TCR beta chain was found in a study of Graves' ophthalmopathy and Graves' hyperthyroidism. Whole-study results and caveats: In blood, most expanded thyroid clonotypes above 0.001 frequency were also detected.

With respect to this clonotype: Its target is not known.

Among the hyperthyroidism patients, all were newly diagnosed, aged 18 to 65, with under 2 months' duration. Fresh peripheral blood (more than 9 ml) yielded the PBMCs. The CDR3 contains 15 residues. CDR1 is MGHRA, CDR2 YSYEKL, per germline. Between the trimmed V and J ends, which lost 2 bases and 4 bases, there was a span of 15 bases. Researchers took RNA transcripts and amplified TCR beta CDR3 regions from them. The first-round RT-PCR employed HTBI primers together with the Qiagen OneStep RT-PCR kit. A multiplex PCR was then performed as the second round. One entry per CDR3 protein, called by TCRdb with MiXCR from the multiplex PCR reads. The table includes roughly 410,000 distinct CDR3 sequences, 15% detected once.

Sequencing was carried out using peripheral blood. The receptor's source is a woman aged 18-29 years with stable Graves' hyperthyroidism. The J gene is TRBJ2-7, the V gene TRBV4-1; the D gene is possibly TRBD1 (6 bases). CDR3 coding DNA: TGCGCCAGCAGCCAATCCAATACAGGGCAGTACGAGCAGTACTTC. As protein: CASSQSNTGQYEQYF.